This T cell receptor beta chain came from a study of blood T cell repertoires in COVID-19. Germline V CDR1 and CDR2: LGHDT, YNNKEL (reference sequence). V dropped 4 bases and J dropped 7 bases, with 21 bases sitting between them. The CDR3 covers 16 residues. The protocol was immunoSEQ multiplex PCR, while the TCRdb copy is restricted to in-frame clones and leaves out a portion. The data show 90,000 to 150,000 clones, around 85% seen once. This chain links TRBV3-1 (or the pseudogene TRBV3-2) with TRBJ2-3, with D maybe TRBD2 (6 bases). This clonotype originated in a man between 65 and 80 years old who had recovered from COVID-19. Sequenced input: peripheral blood. The CDR3 DNA reads as TGTGCCAGCAGCCTGACTCCGGGACTTTTAGCGAATACGCAGTATTTT. Translating gives CASSLTPGLLANTQYF.